This record looks at one TCR beta chain sequence and its context. The data are from a study of control samples from healthy donors and cancer patients. The CDR3 loop spans 19 amino acids. Per germline, CDR1 LGHNA and CDR2 YNFKEQ. J gave up 1 base and V 1 base, and 14 bases lay outside the gene matches. The data were produced by immunoSEQ multiplex PCR, yet TCRdb's version contains in-frame clones alone and is incomplete. The sample shows 70,000 to 95,000 clones, 80% to 90% of them seen only once. The TCR sequence derives from a man aged 45-65 years in good health. The source material was blood. The V and J genes are TRBV4-2 and TRBJ2-3; the match to TRBD2 covers 7 bases. The CDR3 protein is CASSQVAGEFVPRTDTQYF. The CDR3 coding sequence is TGTGCCAGCAGCCAAGTTGCGGGGGAGTTCGTACCCCGCACAGATACGCAGTATTTT.